The 12 T cell receptor beta chains presented below share a single source sample, sequenced in a study of T cells in narcolepsy. The data were produced by immunoSEQ multiplex PCR, yet TCRdb's version contains in-frame clones alone and is incomplete. The repertoire includes some 34,000 clones, more than 65% of them detected once, and roughly 2% sits in the top ten. Input material: memory (CD45RA-) CD4+ T cells from blood. Receptor source: a human donor in good health.

The chain links TRBV10-1 to TRBJ2-7, with 10 bases fitting TRBD2. Germline V gene sequence: CDR1 WNHNN, CDR2 SYGVQD (reference sequence). J lost 3 bases, V lost 9 bases, and 17 bases had no gene match. The CDR3 has 17 residues. This CDR3 reads CARSGRASTLYYYEQYF. The CDR3 DNA sequence: TGCGCCAGGAGCGGGAGGGCCTCTACCCTCTACTACTACGAGCAGTACTTC.

J is TRBJ1-1 and V is TRBV19, with a possible D match to TRBD1 (5 bases). The CDR3 is made up of 15 amino acids. V was pared by 4 bases and J by 0 bases, with 12 bases between. Germline V gene lookup returns CDR1 LNHDA and CDR2 SQIVND (reference sequence). CDR3 nucleotide sequence: TGTGCCAGTAGTACCGCGCAGGGAATGAACACTGAAGCTTTCTTT. It is translated as CASSTAQGMNTEAFF.

V gene TRBV19 combines with J gene TRBJ1-4; perhaps TRBD1 as D (5 bases). V lost 5 bases and J lost 0, with 7 bases in between. The CDR3 covers 14 residues. In germline, CDR1 is LNHDA, CDR2 SQIVND (reference sequence). This CDR3 is CASSRGTTNEKLFF. CDR3 in DNA: TGTGCCAGTAGTCGGGGGACAACTAATGAAAAACTGTTTTTT.

This clone has just one count. A read error is likely here: a far larger clone is one base away. CDR3 in amino acids: CASSEPQYRTGPLSYNEQFF. CDR3 nucleotides: TGTGCCAGCAGTGAGCCACAGTACCGGACAGGCCCCCTCTCCTACAATGAGCAGTTCTTC. This chain connects TRBV6-9 to TRBJ2-1, with 7 bases fitting TRBD1. The V gene's germline CDR1 is MNHGY and CDR2 SVAAGI. J gave up 0 bases and V 5 bases, and 19 bases lay outside the gene matches. The length of the CDR3 is 20 residues.

V usage is TRBV14 and J usage is TRBJ2-3; D gene uncertain. The CDR3 spans 13 residues. V was clipped by 1 base and J by 9 bases, with 11 bases between them. The V gene's germline CDR1 is SGHDN and CDR2 FVKESK. The CDR3 DNA follows: TGTGCCAGCAGCCAAGGGACCGAAGGCACGCAGTATTTT. Translated: CASSQGTEGTQYF.

Of note for this clone: Within the sample, other DNA sequences also encode this same CDR3. The CDR3 nucleotides are TGTGCCAGCAGCCCGGCAGGAGTGATGGATGGCTACACCTTC. It encodes CASSPAGVMDGYTF. The rearrangement joins TRBV6-1 to TRBJ1-2; D uncertain. This CDR3 contains 14 residues. The V end lost 6 bases, the J end lost 6 bases, and 17 bases lay between the germline ends. CDR1 and CDR2 (germline): MNHNS, SASEGT.

The V and J genes are TRBV7-2 and TRBJ2-3, with D perhaps being TRBD1 or TRBD2 (5 bases each). This CDR3 is 15 amino acids long. The ends were cut back, 2 bases at V and 4 bases at J, with 13 bases in the middle. CDR1 is SGHTA, CDR2 FQGNSA, per germline. CDR3 sequence (DNA): TGTGCCAGCAGCTTAATAGGGGAGAGGGCAGATACGCAGTATTTT. It codes for CASSLIGERADTQYF.

This sequence joins TRBV14 and TRBJ1-1, with 8 nucleotides matching TRBD1. Germline V lookup: CDR1 SGHDN, CDR2 FVKESK. Germline trimming cut 4 bases from V and 1 base from J; bases unmatched to any gene: 17. This CDR3 contains 19 residues. In DNA form, the CDR3 reads TGTGCCAGCAGCCCGGGCTGGGACAGGATCGTGGGACGGAACACTGAAGCTTTCTTT. Protein sequence: CASSPGWDRIVGRNTEAFF.

The gene calls are TRBV4-1 and TRBJ1-5; D is unclear. This CDR3 region has 15 residues. V was pared by 4 bases and J by 2 bases, with 12 bases between. The germline V gene has CDR1 MGHRA and CDR2 YSYEKL. DNA of the CDR3: TGCGCCAGCAGCCCCCAGGCCTCGGGCAATCAGCCCCAGCATTTT. Its translation: CASSPQASGNQPQHF.

The genes are TRBV30 and TRBJ2-7, with a weak D call TRBD2 (5 bases). Trimming took off 3 bases at V and 5 bases at J, with 17 bases between the two ends. Germline CDR1 reads GTSNPN; CDR2 reads SVGIG (reference sequence). There are 14 residues in the CDR3. The CDR3 sequence: CAWSKDRRGNEQYF. The CDR3, as DNA: TGTGCCTGGAGCAAGGACCGCAGAGGGAACGAGCAGTACTTC.

The gene calls are TRBV7-6 and TRBJ1-1; TRBD1 matches at 10 bases. CDR1 SGHVS and CDR2 FNYEAQ come from the germline V gene. V gave up 4 bases and J gave up 6 bases; unmatched junction bases: 17. The CDR3 totals 18 residues. The CDR3 DNA reads as TGTGCCAGCAGCTCCCCGGGCCGGGACAGGGGAAACGAGGCTGAAGCTTTCTTT. This gives the protein CASSSPGRDRGNEAEAFF.

The chain employs TRBV5-4 and TRBJ2-5; 15 bases are shared with TRBD2. Germline CDR1 is SGHNT and CDR2 is YYREEE (reference sequence). Trimming cost V 4 bases and J 5 bases; bases outside gene matches: 3. The CDR3 has 15 amino acids. This CDR3 is CASSLGTSGRETQYF. For the CDR3, the DNA is TGTGCCAGCAGCCTCGGGACTAGCGGGAGGGAGACCCAGTACTTC.